This TCR beta chain was sequenced for a study of response to subunit inactivated influenza vaccine. Study-level points and caveats: Authors proposed each seasonal influenza vaccination draws in few new T cells.

This clonotype was seen repeatedly, ten times or more. Antigen specificity is unknown. The CDR3 has 15 amino acids. Trimming took 5 bases from V and 3 from J; bases not matched to a gene: 8. MiXCR, applied by TCRdb to the RT-PCR reads, yields one record per CDR3 protein. The sample consists of over 150,000 distinct CDR3 sequences, 9.5% to 13% of them appearing once. The sequence was obtained from a man aged 45 to 65 who received an inactivated influenza vaccine. J is TRBJ2-3 and V is TRBV12-3 or TRBV12-4, with 7 bases fitting TRBD1. The sequencing used non-naive T cells sorted from PBMCs, collected roughly 6 weeks after vaccination. The CDR3 DNA sequence: TGTGCCAGCAGTCCCAGACAGGGTGGAACAGATACGCAGTATTTT. Its protein is CASSPRQGGTDTQYF.